Sequencing of this T cell receptor beta chain was carried out in a study of cytomegalovirus exposure and HLA in healthy donors. PCR employed 60 Vbeta and 13 Jbeta primers. Repertoires were generated with immunoSEQ multiplex PCR, while TCRdb's copy carries only in-frame clones and drops some. The data hold around 140,000 clones, with about 76% observed a single time. CDR3 length equals 15 residues. Deletions cut 3 bases from V and 0 bases from J, with 10 bases between. The germline V gene has CDR1 MNHEY and CDR2 SMNVEV (reference sequence). What was sequenced was PBMCs. This clonotype was obtained from a woman between 35 and 50 years old in good health and CMV-seronegative. The chain joins TRBV27 to TRBJ2-3; D may be TRBD2 (6 bases). CDR3 protein: CASSFDRGSTDTQYF. The DNA of the CDR3 is TGTGCCAGCAGTTTCGATCGGGGGAGCACAGATACGCAGTATTTT.